One sample yielded the 6 T cell receptor beta chains listed below, sequenced in a study of early T cells in non-severe SARS-CoV-2 infection. A single record per CDR3 protein comes from TCRdb applying MiXCR to the 5' RACE reads. The sample holds fewer than 65,000 distinct CDR3 sequences; approximately 6.1% are singletons and the top ten take 3.4%. This specimen consisted of whole blood, obtained at baseline. These receptors all come from an adult who was a healthcare worker with PCR-confirmed SARS-CoV-2 infection or an uninfected control (not recorded which).

This clonotype rates as medium-sized (0.01 to 0.1%). The chain employs TRBV7-6 and TRBJ2-3; perhaps TRBD2 as D (6 bases). The CDR3 is 14 residues long. Trimming took off 1 base at V and 2 bases at J, with 7 bases between the two ends. Germline assignment: CDR1 SGHVS and CDR2 FNYEAQ. The CDR3 DNA sequence: TGTGCCAGCAGCTTAGAACTAGCCACAGATACGCAGTATTTT. Translation: CASSLELATDTQYF.

This clonotype was recorded at least ten times. CDR3 loop: CSATDESSYNEQFF. DNA for the CDR3: TGCAGTGCCACCGACGAGAGCTCCTACAATGAGCAGTTCTTC. V is TRBV20-1 and J is TRBJ2-1, with D unresolved. Germline CDR1 and CDR2: DFQATT and SNEGSKA (reference sequence). The CDR3 contains 14 residues. Trimming cost V 6 bases and J 0 bases, with 12 bases left between them.

This chain links TRBV10-2 with TRBJ1-6; D not certain. Trimming removed 0 bases from V and 14 bases from J, with 8 bases in between. CDR1 WSHSY and CDR2 SAAADI come from the germline V gene. This CDR3 has 12 residues. The CDR3 region is CASSESFSTLHF. CDR3 nucleotide sequence: TGCGCCAGCAGTGAGTCGTTCAGCACCCTCCACTTT.

This clonotype was seen more than once but under ten times. The chain has TRBV12-3 or TRBV12-4 and TRBJ1-2; D may be TRBD1 (6 bases). The ends were cut back, 9 bases at V and 4 bases at J, with 15 bases in the middle. The CDR3 consists of 13 residues. DNA for the CDR3: TGTGCCAGTCACAGGGACGTCGGCTATGGCTACACCTTC. It specifies CASHRDVGYGYTF.

This clonotype has at least ten counts. The chain uses TRBV4-1 and TRBJ1-1, with D possibly TRBD1 on 6 matching bases. This CDR3 is built from 15 residues. V was trimmed by 4 bases and J by 7 bases, leaving 19 bases between them. In germline, CDR1 is MGHRA, CDR2 YSYEKL. This chain's CDR3 is CASSRSGTRDLEAFF. CDR3 sequence (DNA): TGCGCCAGCAGCCGAAGTGGGACACGGGACCTTGAAGCTTTCTTT.

Relative to its sample, this clonotype is medium-sized. The rearrangement joins TRBV29-1 to TRBJ1-1; D is uncertain. The V end lost 2 bases, the J end lost 1 base, and 11 bases lay between the germline ends. This CDR3 is built from 14 residues. Germline V gene lookup returns CDR1 SQVTM and CDR2 ANQGSEA. The CDR3 reads CSVEPPARNTEAFF. CDR3 in DNA: TGCAGCGTTGAACCCCCCGCGAGGAACACTGAAGCTTTCTTT. The variable domain in full, completed from reference TRBV29-1 and TRBJ1-1, reads SAVISQKPSRDICQRGTSLTIQCQVDSQVTMMFWYRQQPGQSLTLIATANQGSEATYESGFVIDKFPISRPNLTFSTLTVSNMSPEDSSIYLCSVEPPARNTEAFFGQGTRLTVV.